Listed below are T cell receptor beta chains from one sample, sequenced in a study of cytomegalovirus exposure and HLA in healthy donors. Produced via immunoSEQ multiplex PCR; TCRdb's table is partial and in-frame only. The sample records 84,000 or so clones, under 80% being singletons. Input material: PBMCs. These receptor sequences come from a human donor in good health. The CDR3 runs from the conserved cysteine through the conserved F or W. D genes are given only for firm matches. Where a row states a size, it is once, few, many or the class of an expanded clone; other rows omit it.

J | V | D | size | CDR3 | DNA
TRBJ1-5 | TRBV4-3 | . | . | CASSQAIQGVQPQHF | TGCGCCAGCAGCCAAGCTATACAAGGAGTCCAGCCCCAGCATTTT
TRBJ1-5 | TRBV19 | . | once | CASSPISNQPQHF | TGTGCCAGTAGTCCCATTAGCAATCAGCCCCAGCATTTT
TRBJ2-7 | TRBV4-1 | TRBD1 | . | CASSQRGDLTGDFEQYF | TGCGCCAGCAGCCAAAGGGGGGACCTGACAGGGGACTTCGAGCAGTACTTC
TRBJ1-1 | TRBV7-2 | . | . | CAGGGARGTEAFF | TGTGCTGGCGGCGGGGCGCGAGGCACTGAAGCTTTCTTT
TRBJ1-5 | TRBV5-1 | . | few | CASSLFGDQPQHF | TGCGCCAGCAGCTTGTTCGGGGATCAGCCCCAGCATTTT
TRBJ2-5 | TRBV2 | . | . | CASADAGQRGETQYF | TGTGCCAGCGCAGACGCGGGACAGCGGGGGGAGACCCAGTACTTC
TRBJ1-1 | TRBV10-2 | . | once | CASSDFRGEAFF | TGCGCCAGCAGTGACTTCCGGGGGGAAGCTTTCTTT
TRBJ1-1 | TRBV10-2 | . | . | CASSEFDTEAFF | TGCGCCAGCAGTGAGTTCGACACTGAAGCTTTCTTT
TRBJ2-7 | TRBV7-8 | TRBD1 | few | CASSSQDRGFYEQYF | TGTGCCAGCAGCTCCCAAGACAGGGGATTCTACGAGCAGTACTTC
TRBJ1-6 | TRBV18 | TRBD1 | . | CASSPLDRGNNSPLHF | TGTGCCAGCTCACCGTTAGACAGGGGTAATAATTCACCCCTCCACTTT
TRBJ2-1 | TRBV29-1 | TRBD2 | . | CSVGIGLAGSEQFF | TGCAGCGTTGGGATAGGACTAGCGGGGAGTGAGCAGTTCTTC
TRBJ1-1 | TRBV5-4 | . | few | CASSLGQVRTEAFF | TGTGCCAGCAGCTTGGGACAGGTACGCACTGAAGCTTTCTTT
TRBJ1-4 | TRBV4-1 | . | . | CASSHPSGQSNEKLFF | TGCGCCAGCAGCCACCCCTCCGGACAGTCTAATGAAAAACTGTTTTTT
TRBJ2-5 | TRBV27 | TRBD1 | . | CASSPDRGETQYF | TGTGCCAGCAGCCCGGACAGGGGGGAGACCCAGTACTTC
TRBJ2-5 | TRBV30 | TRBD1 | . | CAWSVDRTYQETQYF | TGTGCCTGGAGTGTGGACAGGACGTACCAAGAGACCCAGTACTTC
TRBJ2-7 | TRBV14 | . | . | CASSQDQGFTSEQYF | TGTGCCAGCAGCCAAGATCAGGGTTTCACGAGCGAGCAGTACTTC
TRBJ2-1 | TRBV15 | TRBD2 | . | CAASREWVAGGSGHNEQFF | TGTGCCGCCAGCAGAGAATGGGTAGCGGGGGGATCCGGGCACAATGAGCAGTTCTTC
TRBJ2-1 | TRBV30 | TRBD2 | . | CAWSTPPIAGGSYNEQFF | TGTGCCTGGAGTACTCCCCCGATAGCGGGGGGCTCCTACAATGAGCAGTTCTTC
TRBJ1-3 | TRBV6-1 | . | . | CASSEVNFGVAGNTIYF | TGTGCCAGCAGTGAAGTGAATTTCGGGGTTGCGGGAAACACCATATATTTT
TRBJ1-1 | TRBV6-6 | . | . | CASSKGPTATEAFF | TGTGCCAGCAGTAAGGGCCCGACAGCCACTGAAGCTTTCTTT
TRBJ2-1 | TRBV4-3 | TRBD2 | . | CASSQSLAGEYNEQFF | TGCGCCAGCAGCCAATCCTTAGCGGGGGAATACAATGAGCAGTTCTTC
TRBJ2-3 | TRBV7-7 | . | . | CASGESGTDTQYF | TGTGCCAGCGGGGAGTCGGGCACAGATACGCAGTATTTT
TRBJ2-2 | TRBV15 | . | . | CATSRGHRERTGELFF | TGTGCCACCAGCAGGGGTCACAGGGAGCGCACCGGGGAGCTGTTTTTT
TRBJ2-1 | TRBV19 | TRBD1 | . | CASSMGDRVNEQFF | TGTGCCAGTAGTATGGGGGACAGGGTTAATGAGCAGTTCTTC
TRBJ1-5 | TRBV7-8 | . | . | CASSLGPQPQHF | TGTGCCAGCAGCTTAGGGCCACAGCCCCAGCATTTT
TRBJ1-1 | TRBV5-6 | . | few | CASSLGPGENTEAFF | TGTGCCAGCAGCTTGGGTCCAGGGGAGAACACTGAAGCTTTCTTT
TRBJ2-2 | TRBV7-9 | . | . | CASSLLQTNTGELFF | TGTGCCAGCAGCTTACTACAGACGAACACCGGGGAGCTGTTTTTT
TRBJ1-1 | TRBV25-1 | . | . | CASRVQGNTEAFF | TGTGCCAGCAGAGTACAGGGGAACACTGAAGCTTTCTTT
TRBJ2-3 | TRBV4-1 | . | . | CASSHPLGGNTDTQYF | TGCGCCAGCAGCCACCCCTTAGGGGGAAACACAGATACGCAGTATTTT
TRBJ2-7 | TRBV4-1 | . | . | CASSPVERGSDEQYF | TGCGCCAGCAGCCCGGTGGAGAGGGGGTCTGACGAGCAGTACTTC